These 29 T cell receptor beta chains were sequenced from one sample in a study of technical replicates of blood from four donors. Profiling relied on immunoSEQ multiplex PCR, and the TCRdb table lists in-frame clones only, not all of them. The sample gives under 85,000 clones, about 97% of which show up once; over 0.2% is in the top ten. Sample: T cells isolated from PBMCs. These TCRs come from a human donor in good health.

This chain connects TRBV5-4 to TRBJ2-5; D may be TRBD2 (6 bases). Per the germline V gene, CDR1 is SGHNT and CDR2 is YYREEE (reference sequence). V gave up 2 bases and J gave up 4 bases, with 18 bases separating them. This CDR3 region has 16 residues. The CDR3 bases are TGTGCCAGCAGCTTAGAGGGAGGCTCCTTCGGAGAGACCCAGTACTTC. It is translated as CASSLEGGSFGETQYF.

The V gene is TRBV30, the J gene TRBJ2-7; TRBD1 aligns across 8 bases. Looked up from germline, CDR1 is GTSNPN and CDR2 is SVGIG (reference sequence). V gave up 2 bases and J gave up 6 bases; unmatched junction bases: 3. The CDR3 loop spans 12 amino acids. CDR3 protein: CAWSQGAGEQYF. Written as DNA, the CDR3 is TGTGCCTGGAGTCAGGGGGCAGGCGAGCAGTACTTC.

The V call is TRBV7-9, the J call TRBJ2-7; 7 nucleotides align to TRBD2. The CDR3 runs 12 residues. V lost 5 bases, J lost 9 bases, and 7 bases stayed unmatched. Germline CDR1 SEHNR, CDR2 FQNEAQ (reference sequence). As DNA, the CDR3 is TGTGCCAGCAGCCCGAGCGGGGTGGGGCAGTACTTC. Translated, it gives CASSPSGVGQYF.

The chain recombines TRBV7-9 with TRBJ2-7; TRBD2 aligns across 13 bases. The CDR3 is 17 amino acids. The V gene end was trimmed by 5 bases and the J gene end by 4 bases; junction bases not matched to a gene: 11. Per the germline V gene, CDR1 is SEHNR and CDR2 is FQNEAQ (reference sequence). CDR3 sequence (DNA): TGTGCCAGCAGCGAAGGACTAGCGGGAGCTTTTGGATACGAGCAGTACTTC. This gives the protein CASSEGLAGAFGYEQYF. Looking up the rest from reference TRBV7-9 and TRBJ2-7 gives the full variable domain: DTGVSQNPRHKITKRGQNVTFRCDPISEHNRLYWYRQTLGQGPEFLTYFQNEAQLEKSRLLSDRFSAERPKGSFSTLEIQRTEQGDSAMYLCASSEGLAGAFGYEQYFGPGTRLTVT.

The J gene is TRBJ2-2, the V gene TRBV10-2; 8 bases match TRBD2. Unmatched junction bases numbered 7, after V lost 5 bases and J lost 5 bases. The CDR3 runs 15 residues. Germline V gene sequence: CDR1 WSHSY, CDR2 SAAADI. The CDR3 DNA reads as TGCGCCAGCAGTAGGGAGTTAGCGGGGACCGGGGAGCTGTTTTTT. Protein: CASSRELAGTGELFF.

The rearrangement joins TRBV5-6 to TRBJ2-7; the match to TRBD1 covers 8 bases. V was pared by 4 bases and J by 6 bases, with 3 bases of the junction left unmatched. CDR3 size: 12 residues. Germline lookup yields CDR1 SGHDT and CDR2 YYEEEE. In DNA form, the CDR3 reads TGTGCCAGCAGCGAAGACAGGGGCGAGCAGTACTTC. Protein product: CASSEDRGEQYF.

The V gene is TRBV15, the J gene TRBJ1-4; TRBD1 matches at 8 bases. Per germline, CDR1 LNHNV and CDR2 YYDKDF (reference sequence). The CDR3 runs 14 residues. V shed 7 bases, J shed 8 bases, and the junction held 9 bases outside the gene matches. CDR3 loop: CATTAGQAREKLFF. In DNA form, the CDR3 reads TGTGCCACCACCGCGGGACAGGCGAGGGAAAAACTGTTTTTT.

The chain couples TRBV9 to TRBJ1-2; 7 positions match TRBD1. The CDR3 is 15 residues long. V lost 7 bases to trimming and J lost 4 bases; unmatched junction nucleotides: 13. Germline lookup yields CDR1 SGDLS and CDR2 YYNGEE. CDR3 nucleotide sequence: TGTGCCAGCGCACAGGGACAGAGAGTACTCTATGGCTACACCTTC. This translates into CASAQGQRVLYGYTF.

This sequence joins TRBV4-3 and TRBJ2-7; 10 positions match TRBD1. After removal of 3 bases from V and 3 bases from J, the junction contained 5 bases not matched to a gene. The germline CDR1 and CDR2 sequences are LGHNA and YSLEER. The CDR3 spans 15 residues. Here the CDR3 reads CASSHGTGENYEQYF. The CDR3 DNA is TGCGCCAGCAGCCACGGGACAGGGGAGAACTACGAGCAGTACTTC.

In nucleotides, the CDR3 is TGTGCCAGCAGTGGTGGACTAGCGGCAAGCTCCTACGAGCAGTACTTC. Its protein is CASSGGLAASSYEQYF. The V and J genes are TRBV2 and TRBJ2-7; 10 bases are shared with TRBD2. The germline V gene has CDR1 SNHLY and CDR2 FYNNEI. This CDR3 region has 16 residues. After removal of 4 bases from V and 0 bases from J, the junction contained 6 bases not matched to a gene.

The chain has TRBV30 and TRBJ1-2, with TRBD1 matching 9 bases. Germline V CDR1 and CDR2: GTSNPN, SVGIG (reference sequence). The CDR3 has 13 residues. V gave up 5 bases and J gave up 6 bases; unmatched junction bases: 7. The CDR3 is CAWAEDRGDGYTF. The DNA of the CDR3 is TGTGCCTGGGCTGAGGACAGGGGAGATGGCTACACCTTC. The full variable domain, its missing parts supplied by reference TRBV30 and TRBJ1-2, is SQTIHQWPATLVQPVGSPLSLECTVEGTSNPNLYWYRQAAGRGLQLLFYSVGIGQISSEVPQNLSASRPQDRQFILSSKKLLLSDSGFYLCAWAEDRGDGYTFGSGTRLTVV.

The count of this clone is one. J is TRBJ2-1 and V is TRBV29-1, with D tentatively TRBD2 (6 bases). CDR1 and CDR2 (germline): SQVTM, ANQGSEA. Trimming stripped 4 bases from V and 6 bases from J, with 16 bases between. This CDR3 is built from 14 residues. The CDR3 sequence is CSVVGLARFNEQFF. CDR3 nucleotide sequence: TGCAGCGTTGTGGGTCTAGCGAGATTCAATGAGCAGTTCTTC.

CDR3 nucleotide sequence: TGTGCCACCAGCAGAGACTTAACCGGAGCCCAGTCCGAGCAGTACTTC. Residues: CATSRDLTGAQSEQYF. The chain couples TRBV15 to TRBJ2-7; D gene uncertain. The CDR3 extends over 16 amino acids. The germline V gene has CDR1 LNHNV and CDR2 YYDKDF (reference sequence). The V and J ends lost 0 bases and 6 bases respectively, with 18 bases between them.

The chain couples TRBV4-2 to TRBJ1-4; 10 bases match TRBD1. The CDR3 sequence is 16 residues long. With V trimmed by 3 bases and J by 8 bases, 9 bases remained unmatched. Germline V lookup: CDR1 LGHNA, CDR2 YNFKEQ. The DNA for the CDR3 is TGTGCCAGCAGCCAGGAGATTGGGACAGGGGTGGAAAAACTGTTTTTT. Its protein is CASSQEIGTGVEKLFF.

The chain couples TRBV19 to TRBJ2-2; TRBD1 might be the D (5 bases). Germline V CDR1 and CDR2: LNHDA, SQIVND (reference sequence). The CDR3 runs 15 residues. V was cut by 2 bases and J by 3 bases, with 10 bases left in between. CDR3 in amino acids: CASSITGWDTGELFF. The CDR3 DNA reads TGTGCCAGTAGTATAACAGGATGGGACACCGGGGAGCTGTTTTTT.

This chain links TRBV9 with TRBJ2-7, with D tentatively TRBD1 (5 bases). Germline V gives CDR1 SGDLS, CDR2 YYNGEE. The CDR3 length is 13 residues. The ends were cut back, 4 bases at V and 6 bases at J, with 14 bases in the middle. The CDR3 sequence is CASSPDTTGEQYF. The CDR3 nucleotides read TGTGCCAGCAGCCCGGACACGACTGGCGAGCAGTACTTC.

The V call is TRBV7-9, the J call TRBJ2-6, with 8 nucleotides matching TRBD2. J gave up 0 bases and V 7 bases, and 5 bases lay outside the gene matches. Germline V lookup: CDR1 SEHNR, CDR2 FQNEAQ (reference sequence). The CDR3 is 16 residues long. The CDR3 spells CASTGLADSGANVLTF. The CDR3 nucleotides are TGTGCCAGCACTGGACTAGCCGACTCTGGGGCCAACGTCCTGACTTTC.

The J gene is TRBJ2-6, the V gene TRBV30; no clear D gene. V was cut by 5 bases and J by 1 base, with 9 bases left in between. Germline assignment: CDR1 GTSNPN and CDR2 SVGIG (reference sequence). CDR3 length equals 14 residues. CDR3 sequence reads: CAWEPPSGANVLTF. The CDR3 nucleotides are TGTGCCTGGGAGCCCCCGTCTGGGGCCAACGTCCTGACTTTC.

V and J are TRBV6-1 and TRBJ2-3; D not certain. The CDR3 sequence is 16 residues long. Trimming took 1 base from V and 0 from J, leaving 11 bases between them. Germline values: CDR1 MNHNS, CDR2 SASEGT. The CDR3 sequence is CASSEEATTSTDTQYF. The CDR3 coding sequence is TGTGCCAGCAGTGAAGAAGCTACGACTAGCACAGATACGCAGTATTTT.

This chain's CDR3 is CASSEAGGNGQPQHF. Written as DNA, the CDR3 is TGTGCCAGCAGTGAAGCAGGAGGGAATGGGCAGCCCCAGCATTTT. The chain is built from TRBV6-1 and TRBJ1-5; D unresolved. The germline gives CDR1 MNHNS, CDR2 SASEGT. CDR3 size: 15 residues. V lost 0 bases to trimming and J lost 7 bases, with 13 bases between them.

This chain uses TRBV11-3 with TRBJ1-1, with no clear D. Germline CDR1 and CDR2: SGHNT and YENEEA. The germline V and J ends were trimmed by 2 bases and 4 bases, with 5 bases remaining between them. The CDR3 has 12 amino acids. CDR3 DNA: TGTGCCAGCAGCTTAAGAGGCACTGAAGCTTTCTTT. It yields the protein CASSLRGTEAFF.

The chain carries TRBV30 and TRBJ2-7, with D possibly being TRBD2 (5 bases). The CDR3 covers 12 residues. The germline CDR1 and CDR2 sequences are GTSNPN and SVGIG (reference sequence). V lost 4 bases and J lost 0, with 7 bases in between. The CDR3 here is CAWTRGSYEQYF. CDR3 sequence (DNA): TGTGCCTGGACCCGGGGCTCCTACGAGCAGTACTTC.

The chain couples TRBV30 to TRBJ2-2; 9 nucleotides line up with TRBD1. Germline CDR1 is GTSNPN and CDR2 is SVGIG (reference sequence). V shed 5 bases and J 6 bases; nucleotides not matched to a gene: 7. CDR3 length: 14 amino acids. The CDR3, as DNA: TGTGCCTGGTTGGGGACAGGGCTGTCCGGGGAGCTGTTTTTT. Amino acids: CAWLGTGLSGELFF. The whole variable domain, remainder taken from reference TRBV30 and TRBJ2-2, is SQTIHQWPATLVQPVGSPLSLECTVEGTSNPNLYWYRQAAGRGLQLLFYSVGIGQISSEVPQNLSASRPQDRQFILSSKKLLLSDSGFYLCAWLGTGLSGELFFGEGSRLTVL.

This chain links TRBV6-1 with TRBJ1-4; no reliable D call. The germline V gene encodes CDR1 MNHNS and CDR2 SASEGT. The CDR3 is 15 residues long. V was shortened by 6 bases and J by 5 bases, with 16 bases between the two germline ends. Written as DNA, the CDR3 is TGTGCCAGCAGCCACGGGGTTTCTAGAAATGAAAAACTGTTTTTT. Translating it yields CASSHGVSRNEKLFF.

This clone has only one observation. J is TRBJ1-2 and V is TRBV7-9; D ambiguous. The CDR3 contains 13 residues. Trimming took 0 bases from V and 5 from J, leaving 7 bases between them. Germline V lookup: CDR1 SEHNR, CDR2 FQNEAQ (reference sequence). CDR3 sequence reads: CASSLAPSYGYTF. CDR3 DNA: TGTGCCAGCAGCTTAGCCCCCAGTTATGGCTACACCTTC.

This clone was seen just once. This chain joins TRBV30 and TRBJ2-7; tentatively, D is TRBD1 (5 bases). This CDR3 has 14 residues. V gave up 2 bases and J gave up 0 bases, with 11 bases separating them. Per germline, CDR1 GTSNPN and CDR2 SVGIG (reference sequence). CDR3 region: CAWSYGAASYEQYF. CDR3 coding DNA: TGTGCCTGGAGTTATGGGGCGGCCTCCTACGAGCAGTACTTC.

V gene TRBV27 combines with J gene TRBJ1-1; 7 nucleotides align to TRBD1. Germline values: CDR1 MNHEY, CDR2 SMNVEV (reference sequence). The CDR3 has 15 amino acids. Losses at the gene ends were 1 base for V and 1 base for J; bases not matched to a gene: 3. CDR3 residues: CASSLLGGQNTEAFF. The CDR3, as DNA: TGTGCCAGCAGTTTATTAGGGGGCCAGAACACTGAAGCTTTCTTT.

This chain uses TRBV10-3 with TRBJ2-7; 10 bases are a match to TRBD1. CDR1 and CDR2 from the germline V gene are ENHRY and SYGVKD. J was trimmed by 2 bases and V by 0 bases; bases with no gene match: 4. The CDR3 loop spans 16 amino acids. CDR3 coding DNA: TGTGCCATCAGTGAGTCAAGAGGACAGGGGGCCTACGAGCAGTACTTC. Encoded protein: CAISESRGQGAYEQYF.

This rearrangement joins TRBV7-9 to TRBJ2-3; weak D call: TRBD1 (6 bases). The CDR3 consists of 15 residues. Trimming left V 1 base short and J 1 base short, with 9 bases between. Germline-derived CDR1 and CDR2 are SEHNR and FQNEAQ (reference sequence). The CDR3 nucleotides are TGTGCCAGCAGCTTAGGCGACAGGCGCACAGATACGCAGTATTTT. This sequence encodes CASSLGDRRTDTQYF. Filled out from reference TRBV7-9 and TRBJ2-3, the complete variable domain reads DTGVSQNPRHKITKRGQNVTFRCDPISEHNRLYWYRQTLGQGPEFLTYFQNEAQLEKSRLLSDRFSAERPKGSFSTLEIQRTEQGDSAMYLCASSLGDRRTDTQYFGPGTRLTVL.